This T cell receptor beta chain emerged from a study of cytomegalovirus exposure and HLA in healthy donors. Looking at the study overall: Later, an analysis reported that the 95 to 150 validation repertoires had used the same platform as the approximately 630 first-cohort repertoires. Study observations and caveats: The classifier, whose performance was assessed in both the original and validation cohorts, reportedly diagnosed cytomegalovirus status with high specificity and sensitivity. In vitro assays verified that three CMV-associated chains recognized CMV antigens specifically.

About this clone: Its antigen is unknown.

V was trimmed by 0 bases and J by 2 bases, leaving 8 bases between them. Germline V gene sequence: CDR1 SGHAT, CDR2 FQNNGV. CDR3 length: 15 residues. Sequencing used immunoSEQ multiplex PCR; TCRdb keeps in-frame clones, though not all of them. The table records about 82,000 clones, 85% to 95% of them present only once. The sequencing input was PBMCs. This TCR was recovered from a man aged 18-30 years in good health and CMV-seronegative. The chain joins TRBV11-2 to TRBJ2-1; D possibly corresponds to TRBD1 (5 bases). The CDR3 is CASSLDRAAYNEQFF. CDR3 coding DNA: TGTGCCAGCAGCTTAGACAGGGCGGCCTACAATGAGCAGTTCTTC.